The T cell receptor beta chain described here comes from a study of blood T cell repertoires in COVID-19 (dated by TCRdb to about 2020). About the full investigation: The collaborator samples originated in the United States, Italy and Spain and spanned the acute and convalescent phases of COVID-19. The prospective study material was composed of cDNA or gDNA derived from T cells, B-cell-depleted T cells, or PBMCs. Subjects who had been exposed to COVID-19, were actively infected with it, or had recovered from it provided the deeply sampled blood TCRbeta repertoires that made up the dataset. A freely available public database, intended as a resource for researchers studying the immune response to SARS-CoV-2, is where the repertoires were released. The samples were drawn from the first 160 participants of the ongoing ImmuneRACE study and from 1,254 subjects provided by 6 global collaborators. Nearly every sample came with metadata listing a de-identified subject ID, COVID-19 status, age in years and sex. HLA class I and class II types, where available, came from metadata supplied by the sample provider rather than from assay-based typing.

One collaborating source in Seattle enrolled patients while the patients were actively infected and followed the patients over time throughout the course of disease. The collaborating institutions used their own protocols to collect whole blood in K2EDTA tubes. Collaborator samples were shipped for TCRbeta analysis as frozen whole blood, isolated PBMCs, or DNA extracted from either sample type. In regard to this clone: It has no known antigen specificity. Per-base qualities were not stored, and no clone one base away is much larger.

TCRbeta CDR3 regions were amplified from genomic DNA using the immunoSEQ Assay, a bias-controlled multiplex PCR. For the original study's pipeline: Within the assay, amplification of reference gene primers was used to estimate how many nucleated cells each sample contained. Sequence reads were collapsed and filtered to measure the absolute abundance of every unique TCRbeta CDR3 rearrangement. For each sample, productive Simpson clonality was calculated as the square root of Simpson's diversity index over productive rearrangements. TCRdb mirrors the immuneACCESS table, restricted to in-frame sequences. Some clones are absent from its copies; in checked studies, under half trace to an unresolved V gene, and the reason for the others is unknown. V and J calls plus clone size are reproduced from that table; the DNA served to infer D and trimming. The sample table holds about 160,000 clones, of which over 85% were seen once. The top ten clonotypes cover just under 2% of the sample.

Here is what the overall study found, with its caveats: Clinical and demographic metadata were provided uncurated, with the amount varying by source and participant.

V loses 6 bases of germline sequence and J loses 3 bases, and the interval between the two ends is 8 bases. The CDR3 goes from the cysteine to the phenylalanine over 12 residues. CDR3 DNA only is kept here, 36 bases in frame from base 1. Sequences SNHLY (CDR1) and FYNNEI (CDR2) are obtained from the germline V gene. Sample: peripheral blood. This sequence originates from a woman aged 60-70 years with COVID-19, enrolled during active disease. The sequence joins TRBV2 to TRBJ1-2; matching of 5 bases hints at TRBD1 as the D gene. The nucleotide sequence is given as TGTGCCAGCAGGACAGATTACTATGGCTACACCTTC. This is translated as CASRTDYYGYTF. Joined to the reference TRBV2 and TRBJ1-2 proteins, this CDR3 gives the full variable domain: EPEVTQTPSHQVTQMGQEVILRCVPISNHLYFYWYRQILGQKVEFLVSFYNNEISEKSEIFDDQFSVERPDGSNFTLKIRSTKLEDSAMYFCASRTDYYGYTFGSGTRLTVV.